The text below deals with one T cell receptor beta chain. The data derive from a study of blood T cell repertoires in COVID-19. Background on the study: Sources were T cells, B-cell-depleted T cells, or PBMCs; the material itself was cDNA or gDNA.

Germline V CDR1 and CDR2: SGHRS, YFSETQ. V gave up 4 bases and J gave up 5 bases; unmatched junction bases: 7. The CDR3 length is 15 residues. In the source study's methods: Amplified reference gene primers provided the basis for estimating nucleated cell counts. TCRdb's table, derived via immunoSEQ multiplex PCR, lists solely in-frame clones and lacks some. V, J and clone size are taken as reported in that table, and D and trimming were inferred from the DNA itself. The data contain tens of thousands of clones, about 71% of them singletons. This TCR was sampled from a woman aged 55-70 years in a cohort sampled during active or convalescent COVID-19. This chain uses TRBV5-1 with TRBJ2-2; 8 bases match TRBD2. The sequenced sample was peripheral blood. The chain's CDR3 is CASSAGGAWTGELFF. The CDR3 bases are TGCGCCAGCAGCGCCGGGGGGGCGTGGACCGGGGAGCTGTTTTTT.